This TCR beta chain was observed in a study of cytomegalovirus exposure and HLA in healthy donors. These donors counted as nominally healthy when sampled, but unrecorded immune exposures were likely. PCR was performed using 60 Vbeta and 13 Jbeta primers. Libraries were prepared by immunoSEQ multiplex PCR; TCRdb keeps only in-frame clonotypes and omits some of them. Among fewer than 150,000 clones listed, 77% were seen once. Trimming left V 4 bases short and J 11 bases short, with 17 bases between. Germline CDR1 LNHDA, CDR2 SQIVND (reference sequence). The CDR3 sequence is 13 residues long. The sequencing input was PBMCs. This clonotype was obtained from a human donor in good health. The rearrangement links TRBV19 to TRBJ1-1; D is perhaps TRBD1 (6 bases). DNA of the CDR3: TGTGCCAGTAGTACGGGGGGCGCCTGGTTGGCTTTCTTT. Its translation is CASSTGGAWLAFF. Using reference TRBV19 and TRBJ1-1 for the parts outside the CDR3, the full variable domain is DGGITQSPKYLFRKEGQNVTLSCEQNLNHDAMYWYRQDPGQGLRLIYYSQIVNDFQKGDIAEGYSVSREKKESFPLTVTSAQKNPTAFYLCASSTGGAWLAFFGQGTRLTVV.